Described below is a single TCR beta chain sequence and its context. Its antigen is unidentified. The data were obtained in a study of PD-1 blockade in classical Hodgkin lymphoma. Overall study results and limits: Newly diagnosed patients and complete responders had comparable diversity at baseline. Newly diagnosed patients had baseline TCR diversity that was reportedly lower than that of healthy donors.

The patients all showed relapse after autologous stem cell transplantation, while their brentuximab vedotin exposure varied. Complete response, partial response or progressive disease was each patient's best response. Clones were read by immunoSEQ multiplex PCR, and TCRdb kept only the in-frame ones, dropping some. The data contain 45,000 to 50,000 clones, roughly 80% of them seen just once; the ten biggest clones take up 20% to 25%. V lost 1 base and J lost 1, with 14 bases in between. This CDR3 spans 18 amino acids. Germline V gives CDR1 LNHDA, CDR2 SQIVND (reference sequence). The J gene is TRBJ2-6, the V gene TRBV19; D perhaps matches TRBD2 (7 bases). The clonotype was recovered from a human donor with classical Hodgkin lymphoma. Material: peripheral blood mononuclear cells (PBMCs), obtained before the second cycle of nivolumab. CDR3 sequence: CASSIGVRGGSGANVLTF. The CDR3 DNA reads TGTGCCAGTAGTATAGGGGTAAGGGGGGGTTCTGGGGCCAACGTCCTGACTTTC.